This T cell receptor beta chain stems from a study of T-cell memory formation after mild COVID-19. Study-level information: TCR clusters were mostly confined to one donor each.

TCRdb analysed the 5' RACE reads with MiXCR anew, one entry per CDR3 protein. The table includes roughly 480,000 distinct CDR3 sequences, more than 20% detected once. This CDR3 comprises 13 residues. The germline V gene has CDR1 MNHNS and CDR2 SASEGT. V was trimmed by 5 bases and J by 4 bases, leaving 12 bases between them. Study-wide results and limits: Clones which contracted sat mainly in CM and EM if CD4+, and in EMRA if CD8+. CD4/CD8 balance held among clones contracting day 15 to 85, and later expanders leaned CD4+.

This clonotype was detected only a few times. Its antigen is not known. The sequenced sample was PBMCs or a T cell subset sorted from them (not recorded which). This sequence was found in an adult woman who had mild COVID-19 (a few samples of this study predate the infection). Cell type and time point are not known. V is TRBV6-1 and J is TRBJ2-7, with no clear D. As DNA, the CDR3 is TGTGCCAGCAGTCCTCAAGTTTATTACGAGCAGTACTTC. It yields the protein CASSPQVYYEQYF.